Included here is one T cell receptor (beta chain) sequence, with context. The sample comes from a study of blood T cell repertoires in COVID-19. Study in general: Both acute and convalescent COVID-19 samples were obtained from the United States, Italy and Spain. T cells, B-cell-depleted T cells, or PBMCs supplied cDNA or gDNA.

The repertoire was sequenced with immunoSEQ multiplex PCR; TCRdb's copy has only in-frame clones and lacks some. The table records more than 90,000 clones, 70% to 90% of them present only once. Germline V gives CDR1 MRHNA, CDR2 SNTAGT. V dropped 3 bases and J dropped 1; count of bases not matched to a gene: 0. This CDR3 contains 16 residues. The TCR sequence derives from a man aged 35-49 years with acute or convalescent COVID-19. Input material: peripheral blood. The chain recombines TRBV6-4 with TRBJ2-6; 10 bases line up with TRBD2. CDR3 in amino acids: CASSDSGGSGANVLTF. The CDR3 nucleotides are TGTGCCAGCAGTGATAGCGGGGGGTCTGGGGCCAACGTCCTGACTTTC.